The 11 T cell receptor beta chains listed next were all sequenced from one sample in a study of blood T cell repertoires in COVID-19. Generated by immunoSEQ multiplex PCR, the TCRdb table keeps only in-frame clones and is missing some. The sample has roughly 120,000 clones; 80% to 90% are singletons. Sequencing was performed on peripheral blood. Every receptor here comes from a man in his sixties or seventies with active or convalescent COVID-19.

This clone appeared a single time. The V gene is TRBV27, the J gene TRBJ2-3; D gene unclear. This CDR3 comprises 11 residues. V was trimmed by 5 bases and J by 3 bases, leaving 3 bases between them. Per the germline V gene, CDR1 is MNHEY and CDR2 is SMNVEV (reference sequence). CDR3 protein: CASSTTDTQYF. CDR3 nucleotide sequence: TGTGCCAGCAGTACTACAGATACGCAGTATTTT.

The chain carries TRBV5-6 and TRBJ1-3; no clear D. Germline V CDR1 and CDR2: SGHDT, YYEEEE. The length of the CDR3 is 16 residues. V dropped 4 bases and J dropped 2 bases, with 16 bases sitting between them. The CDR3 protein is CASSLNGVLTGNTIYF. For the CDR3, the DNA is TGTGCCAGCAGCCTTAACGGGGTTTTAACTGGAAACACCATATATTTT.

The gene calls are TRBV3-1 (or the pseudogene TRBV3-2) and TRBJ1-6, with 7 nucleotides matching TRBD1. V lost 7 bases, J lost 6 bases, and 6 bases stayed unmatched. The CDR3 is 14 residues long. CDR1 and CDR2 (germline): LGHDT, YNNKEL (reference sequence). The CDR3 sequence is CASTETGSNSPLHF. As DNA, the CDR3 is TGTGCCAGCACCGAGACAGGGAGTAATTCACCCCTCCACTTT.

The chain employs TRBV3-1 (or the pseudogene TRBV3-2) and TRBJ2-3; no reliable D call. CDR3 size: 18 residues. V lost 0 bases and J 4 bases, leaving 20 bases between the germline ends. Germline V gives CDR1 LGHDT, CDR2 YNNKEL (reference sequence). Here the CDR3 DNA reads TGTGCCAGCAGCCAAGATAGGAGCCCCCTCCGTCACCCAGATACGCAGTATTTT. Protein product: CASSQDRSPLRHPDTQYF.

Only one count was recorded for this clone. The chain carries TRBV2 and TRBJ1-5; 10 positions match TRBD1. Germline CDR1 reads SNHLY; CDR2 reads FYNNEI. V was clipped by 2 bases and J by 4 bases; unmatched bases: 11. The CDR3 totals 18 residues. CDR3 loop: CASSEMRQGAFPNQPQHF. The CDR3 DNA reads as TGTGCCAGCAGTGAAATGCGACAGGGGGCATTCCCTAATCAGCCCCAGCATTTT. The variable domain in full, completed from reference TRBV2 and TRBJ1-5, reads EPEVTQTPSHQVTQMGQEVILRCVPISNHLYFYWYRQILGQKVEFLVSFYNNEISEKSEIFDDQFSVERPDGSNFTLKIRSTKLEDSAMYFCASSEMRQGAFPNQPQHFGDGTRLSIL.

The rearrangement uses TRBV19 and TRBJ1-6; 8 nucleotides line up with TRBD1. Germline loops: CDR1 LNHDA, CDR2 SQIVND (reference sequence). The trim removed 6 bases at V and 10 bases at J, leaving 11 bases unmatched. This CDR3 is built from 15 residues. In DNA, the CDR3 is TGTGCCAGTAGCCTTCGGACAGGGAGGGACTCACCCCTCCACTTT. It encodes CASSLRTGRDSPLHF.

Written as DNA, the CDR3 is TGTGCCAGCCGGGGTCGAAACTCCTACGAGCAGTACTTC. Translating gives CASRGRNSYEQYF. The V call is TRBV19, the J call TRBJ2-7; a possible D gene is TRBD2 (5 bases). The V gene lost 9 bases and the J gene lost 0 bases, with 12 bases spanning the gap. The CDR3 loop spans 13 amino acids. The V gene's germline CDR1 is LNHDA and CDR2 SQIVND (reference sequence).

This chain joins TRBV6-5 and TRBJ1-5; the match to TRBD1 covers 8 bases. Unmatched junction bases numbered 3, after V lost 4 bases and J lost 1 base. The CDR3 runs to 15 residues. Germline values: CDR1 MNHEY, CDR2 SVGAGI. The CDR3 nucleotides read TGTGCCAGCAGTTCCAGACAGGGGAGCAATCAGCCCCAGCATTTT. As protein: CASSSRQGSNQPQHF.

Written as DNA, the CDR3 is TGTGCCAGCAAGGAGCGGGGTTGGGGGAGGGGACAAGAGACCCAGTACTTC. This gives the protein CASKERGWGRGQETQYF. The V and J genes are TRBV28 and TRBJ2-5; TRBD2 agrees at 7 bases. This CDR3 comprises 17 residues. V lost 7 bases, J lost 2 bases, and 16 bases stayed unmatched. Germline loops: CDR1 MDHEN, CDR2 SYDVKM.

The chain combines TRBV7-9 with TRBJ2-5; maybe TRBD2 (5 bases). This CDR3 comprises 15 residues. V lost 5 bases, J lost 5 bases, and 18 bases lay in between. In germline, CDR1 is SEHNR, CDR2 FQNEAQ (reference sequence). The CDR3 DNA is TGTGCCAGCAGCCCAACCTTTAGGACTGGGGAGACCCAGTACTTC. Encoded protein: CASSPTFRTGETQYF.

The J gene is TRBJ1-2, the V gene TRBV6-6, with D perhaps matching TRBD1 (6 bases). The CDR3 spans 14 residues. V was cut by 0 bases and J by 10 bases, with 15 bases left in between. Looked up from germline, CDR1 is MNHNY and CDR2 is SVGAGI (reference sequence). The CDR3 coding sequence is TGTGCCAGCAGTTACTCGATTCAGGGGAGGGACTACACCTTC. As protein: CASSYSIQGRDYTF.